One sample yielded the 11 T cell receptor beta chains listed below, sequenced in a study of cytomegalovirus exposure and HLA in healthy donors. 60 Vbeta and 13 Jbeta primers were used in PCR. The assay was immunoSEQ multiplex PCR, and TCRdb's table has in-frame clones only and misses some. The sample contains more than 140,000 clones, about 79% of which appear only once. The sequenced material came from PBMCs. These receptors all stem from a male donor in good health and CMV-seronegative.

The chain combines TRBV6-5 with TRBJ2-1; D gene ambiguous. This CDR3 region has 16 residues. Per the germline V gene, CDR1 is MNHEY and CDR2 is SVGAGI. Deletions cut 0 bases from V and 6 bases from J, with 15 bases between. CDR3 region: CASSYSSLILANEQFF. The CDR3 nucleotides are TGTGCCAGCAGTTACTCGAGCCTCATCTTAGCCAATGAGCAGTTCTTC.

This clone was seen a few times. This chain uses TRBV6-1 with TRBJ2-5; maybe TRBD2 (6 bases). This CDR3 spans 13 amino acids. Germline V CDR1 and CDR2: MNHNS, SASEGT. Trimming stripped 4 bases from V and 0 bases from J, with 6 bases between. The CDR3 DNA reads TGTGCCAGCAGTGGGGACTACCAAGAGACCCAGTACTTC. This gives the protein CASSGDYQETQYF.

V and J are TRBV7-2 and TRBJ1-3; D not certain. This CDR3 comprises 13 residues. With 5 bases removed from V and 1 base from J, the gap between germline ends came to 6 bases. Germline V gene lookup returns CDR1 SGHTA and CDR2 FQGNSA. CDR3 protein: CASSPQSGNTIYF. The DNA of the CDR3 is TGTGCCAGCAGCCCCCAGTCTGGAAACACCATATATTTT.

This clone has just a few counts. The gene calls are TRBV27 and TRBJ2-7; 10 nucleotides agree with TRBD2. The V segment lost 4 bases and the J segment 4 bases; nucleotides outside the gene matches: 7. CDR1 and CDR2 (germline): MNHEY, SMNVEV (reference sequence). CDR3 length: 15 amino acids. This CDR3 is CASSSPSGRAYEQYF. The CDR3 bases are TGTGCCAGCAGTTCACCCAGCGGGAGGGCTTACGAGCAGTACTTC.

This clone was seen a few times. V gene TRBV2 combines with J gene TRBJ1-5, with 7 nucleotides matching TRBD1. The CDR3 has 14 amino acids. V shed 6 bases and J 4 bases; nucleotides not matched to a gene: 6. The germline V gene has CDR1 SNHLY and CDR2 FYNNEI. Here the CDR3 DNA reads TGTGCCAGCAGAGAACAGGGGTTGAATCAGCCCCAGCATTTT. Protein product: CASREQGLNQPQHF. The full variable domain, with the rest looked up from reference TRBV2 and TRBJ1-5, is EPEVTQTPSHQVTQMGQEVILRCVPISNHLYFYWYRQILGQKVEFLVSFYNNEISEKSEIFDDQFSVERPDGSNFTLKIRSTKLEDSAMYFCASREQGLNQPQHFGDGTRLSIL.

The chain employs TRBV6-6 and TRBJ1-4; TRBD1 agrees at 7 bases. The CDR3 has 14 residues. Germline assignment: CDR1 MNHNY and CDR2 SVGAGI (reference sequence). Trimming cost V 7 bases and J 3 bases; bases outside gene matches: 5. The CDR3 DNA follows: TGTGCCAGCACTCCCGGGACAGCTAATGAAAAACTGTTTTTT. Amino acids: CASTPGTANEKLFF.

The CDR3 here is CAWGTQETQYF. For the CDR3, the DNA is TGTGCCTGGGGCACCCAAGAGACCCAGTACTTC. The chain combines TRBV30 with TRBJ2-5; D remains ambiguous. In germline, CDR1 is GTSNPN, CDR2 SVGIG (reference sequence). The V end lost 5 bases, the J end lost 1 base, and 5 bases lay between the germline ends. The CDR3 length is 11 residues.

The gene calls are TRBV19 and TRBJ2-3, with TRBD1 matching 8 bases. The CDR3 extends over 13 amino acids. Trimming took 10 bases from V and 0 from J; bases not matched to a gene: 3. Germline V gene sequence: CDR1 LNHDA, CDR2 SQIVND (reference sequence). CDR3 nucleotide sequence: TGTGCCACTGGACAGGGTAGCACAGATACGCAGTATTTT. Translation gives CATGQGSTDTQYF.

This clone was counted between two and nine times. This rearrangement joins TRBV19 to TRBJ1-2, with 8 nucleotides matching TRBD1. Germline trimming cut 4 bases from V and 5 bases from J; bases unmatched to any gene: 3. Germline CDR1 reads LNHDA; CDR2 reads SQIVND (reference sequence). The CDR3 totals 13 residues. The CDR3 sequence is CASSTTGVYGYTF. In DNA, the CDR3 is TGTGCCAGTAGTACGACAGGGGTATATGGCTACACCTTC. Based on the CDR3 plus reference TRBV19 and TRBJ1-2, the full variable domain is DGGITQSPKYLFRKEGQNVTLSCEQNLNHDAMYWYRQDPGQGLRLIYYSQIVNDFQKGDIAEGYSVSREKKESFPLTVTSAQKNPTAFYLCASSTTGVYGYTFGSGTRLTVV.

The rearrangement uses TRBV7-2 and TRBJ1-1; D uncertain. Germline V CDR1 and CDR2: SGHTA, FQGNSA. The CDR3 is made up of 11 amino acids. V dropped 5 bases and J dropped 4 bases, with 5 bases sitting between them. CDR3 nucleotide sequence: TGTGCCAGCAGCCTGAGCACTGAAGCTTTCTTT. Translating gives CASSLSTEAFF.

V is TRBV7-9 and J is TRBJ1-2; D unclear. Germline CDR1 and CDR2: SEHNR and FQNEAQ (reference sequence). The CDR3 spans 14 residues. Trimming pared 1 base from V and 6 bases from J, leaving 12 bases between. CDR3 residues: CASSLVGALHGYTF. CDR3 bases: TGTGCCAGCAGCTTAGTCGGTGCCCTGCATGGCTACACCTTC.